This T cell receptor (beta chain) was recorded in a study of blood T cell repertoires in COVID-19. Whole-study context: The United States, Italy and Spain supplied acute and convalescent COVID-19 samples. PBMCs, B-cell-depleted T cells, or T cells were the source of the cDNA or gDNA that made up the material.

Seattle cases were enrolled at active infection and followed longitudinally. Original methodology: Amplifying reference gene primers gave estimates of nucleated cell counts. Sequencing used immunoSEQ multiplex PCR; TCRdb keeps in-frame clones, though not all of them. The V and J calls and clone size come from that table; D and trimming were worked out from the DNA. The data hold 350,000 to 450,000 clones, with 89% observed a single time. CDR1 and CDR2 from the germline V gene are MDHEN and SYDVKM. The CDR3 length is 16 residues. V was trimmed by 4 bases and J by 7 bases, leaving 19 bases between them.

This TCR came from a woman between 35 and 50 years old with COVID-19, enrolled during active disease. V is TRBV28 and J is TRBJ1-4; unclear D gene. Sequencing input: peripheral blood. This chain's CDR3 is CASSSPKEGRAEKLFF. In DNA, the CDR3 is TGTGCCAGCAGTTCCCCCAAGGAGGGTCGGGCTGAAAAACTGTTTTTT.